Listed below are T cell receptor beta chains from one sample, sequenced in a study of cytomegalovirus exposure and HLA in healthy donors. Repertoires were generated with immunoSEQ multiplex PCR, while TCRdb's copy carries only in-frame clones and drops some. The data hold about 190,000 clones, with 78% observed a single time. Source material: PBMCs. The source is a woman aged 25-40 years in good health and CMV-seropositive. Each CDR3 is given with its conserved first and last residue. A D gene is named only where the DNA matches it firmly. Only part of the rows carry a size: once, few, many, or a class if the clone is expanded.

V gene	D gene	clone size	J gene	CDR3 DNA	CDR3 protein
TRBV5-8	TRBD1	-	TRBJ1-5	TGTGCCAGCAGCTTTATTCGGGGACAGGGATATCAGCCCCAGCATTTT	CASSFIRGQGYQPQHF
TRBV19	TRBD1	-	TRBJ1-3	TGTGCCACCAAACGGACAGGCCCTTCTGGAAACACCATATATTTT	CATKRTGPSGNTIYF
TRBV15	TRBD1	-	TRBJ2-1	TGTGCCACCAGCAACAAAATCGGACAGGGGGCTTTGAATGAGCAGTTCTTC	CATSNKIGQGALNEQFF
TRBV9	-	-	TRBJ1-2	TGTGCCAGCAGCGCCCCCCGCGGCGTTGGAGGCTACACCTTC	CASSAPRGVGGYTF
TRBV7-9	-	once	TRBJ2-7	TGTGCCAGCAGCTTAGACAGCTCCTACGAGCAGTACTTC	CASSLDSSYEQYF
TRBV6-6	TRBD1	-	TRBJ1-2	TGTGCCAGCAGTACGGGACAGGGCTATGGCTACACCTTC	CASSTGQGYGYTF
TRBV6-1	-	once	TRBJ2-7	TGTGCCAGCAGAGCCCCCGGGACTACCGGGGGCTGGTACTTC	CASRAPGTTGGWYF
TRBV7-6	-	-	TRBJ2-7	TGTGCCAGCAGTTCCCCAGGTGGGGGGGAGCAGTACTTC	CASSSPGGGEQYF
TRBV6-6	-	-	TRBJ1-5	TGTGCCAGCAGTTACTCGAGACAAGGACTAAATCAGCCCCAGCATTTT	CASSYSRQGLNQPQHF
TRBV7-9	TRBD1	-	TRBJ1-6	TGTGCCAGCAGCTTAGATTTAGCCGGGACAGATAATTCACCCCTCCACTTT	CASSLDLAGTDNSPLHF
TRBV15	TRBD1	-	TRBJ1-3	TGTGCCACCAGCAGTCGGACAGGGGGCGTTTCTGGAAACACCATATATTTT	CATSSRTGGVSGNTIYF
TRBV5-1	-	many	TRBJ1-2	TGCGCCAGCAGCGACGAGGGTACGGGAACTGGCTATGGCTACACCTTC	CASSDEGTGTGYGYTF
TRBV10-3	TRBD2	-	TRBJ2-7	TGTGCCGTCGAGAGCGGGGGTAGCTACGAGCAGTACTTC	CAVESGGSYEQYF
TRBV9	-	-	TRBJ1-2	TGTGCCAGCATGGGGGGTAGAGGGTATGGCTACACCTTC	CASMGGRGYGYTF
TRBV11-3	-	once	TRBJ2-7	TGTGCCAGCAGCTTAGATAGCAGAGCCTACGAGCAGTACTTC	CASSLDSRAYEQYF
TRBV4-1	TRBD2	-	TRBJ2-5	TGCGCCAGCAGCCAAGGGACTAGCGGACAAGAAACCCAGTACTTC	CASSQGTSGQETQYF
TRBV6-1	-	-	TRBJ1-1	TGTGCCAGCAGTTCCGGACAGCTAACTGAAGCTTTCTTT	CASSSGQLTEAFF
TRBV4-3	-	-	TRBJ2-7	TGCGCCAGCAGCCAAGACATTAAGGGCGGGTACGAGCAGTACTTC	CASSQDIKGGYEQYF
TRBV19	-	once	TRBJ2-7	TGTGCCAGTAGTCTAGGGGAGGCCTACGAGCAGTACTTC	CASSLGEAYEQYF
TRBV13	TRBD2	-	TRBJ2-2	TGTGCCAGCAGCTTGCGGGGGTCTTCCGGGGAGCTGTTTTTT	CASSLRGSSGELFF
TRBV7-2	TRBD2	-	TRBJ2-7	TGTGCCAGCAGCTTAGTCGGCGGGGGAACCTACGAGCAGTACTTC	CASSLVGGGTYEQYF
TRBV9	-	-	TRBJ1-6	TGTGCCAGCAGCGTAGAAGGGGAGGGTAATTCACCCCTCCACTTT	CASSVEGEGNSPLHF
TRBV2	-	-	TRBJ2-7	TGTGCCAGCCGTACTTCCTACGAGCAGTACTTC	CASRTSYEQYF
TRBV5-4	TRBD2	-	TRBJ2-5	TGTGCCAGCAGCTTCCCTAGCGGGACCGAGACCCAGTACTTC	CASSFPSGTETQYF
TRBV5-6	-	once	TRBJ1-6	TGTGCCAGCAGCTTGGCAGGGATCGGGAATTCACCCCTCCACTTT	CASSLAGIGNSPLHF
TRBV6-5	TRBD2	-	TRBJ2-2	TGTGCCAGCCGGACCGGGGGGGCCGGGGAGCTGTTTTTT	CASRTGGAGELFF
TRBV2	-	-	TRBJ1-1	TGTGCCAGCAGTGAATATATGCAGGGCGCTAACACTGAAGCTTTCTTT	CASSEYMQGANTEAFF
TRBV4-1	-	-	TRBJ1-2	TGCGCCAGCAGCCAAGGAGACCGAGTGGGGGCGGACTATGGCTACACCTTC	CASSQGDRVGADYGYTF
TRBV5-6	TRBD1	-	TRBJ1-1	TGTGCCAGCAGCGGACGGACAGGGATGACTGAAGCTTTCTTT	CASSGRTGMTEAFF
TRBV12-5	-	-	TRBJ2-1	TGTGCTAGCTCACTTTACTCCTACAATGAGCAGTTCTTC	CASSLYSYNEQFF
TRBV5-5	TRBD2	once	TRBJ2-7	TGTGCCAGCAGACTAGCGGGAGGATACGAGCAGTACTTC	CASRLAGGYEQYF
TRBV4-1	TRBD2	-	TRBJ2-7	TGCGCCAGCAGCCAACGTAGTTTGTCGACTAGCGGGAGTAACGAGCAGTACTTC	CASSQRSLSTSGSNEQYF
TRBV27	-	-	TRBJ2-5	TGTGCCAGCAGTTTAATTGGGCCGTTTGAGACCCAGTACTTC	CASSLIGPFETQYF
TRBV9	-	once	TRBJ1-2	TGTGCCAGCAGCGTATCGGCAGGGATCGAGGGCTACACCTTC	CASSVSAGIEGYTF
TRBV7-2	-	-	TRBJ1-3	TGTGCCAGCAGCGCTCGGGTCTCTGGAAACACCATATATTTT	CASSARVSGNTIYF
TRBV18	-	-	TRBJ2-7	TGTGCCAGCTCACCGGGGACTGGTGAGCAGTACTTC	CASSPGTGEQYF
TRBV5-1	-	once	TRBJ1-2	TGCGCCAGCAGCTTGTCGGGGGGCAACTATGGCTACACCTTC	CASSLSGGNYGYTF
TRBV6-5	TRBD2	many	TRBJ2-3	TGTGCCAGCAGTAAACTAGCGGATCTCACAGATACGCAGTATTTT	CASSKLADLTDTQYF
TRBV6-6	-	-	TRBJ1-2	TGTGCCAGCAGTTACTCTCGGGACACCCGAGGCTATGGCTACACCTTC	CASSYSRDTRGYGYTF